Below are 9 T cell receptor beta chains sequenced from a single sample in a study of CD8+ T cells in alopecia areata (dated by TCRdb to about 2018). Cells from pooled mouse cutaneous lymph nodes were stained for CD4, CD8alpha, NKG2D, NKG2ACE and other markers and then sorted on a BD Influx. Library method: the immunoSEQ multiplex PCR assay. RNA was extracted from all samples and reverse transcribed into cDNA as template for TCR sequencing. Here the immuneACCESS table is served through TCRdb, limited to in-frame sequences with V and J called. Missing clones are a known gap in these copies; in checked studies unresolved V genes cover under half, and the rest lacks a known reason. In this sample the table shows 7,500 to 10,000 clones, and no singletons are among them. 15% to 20% of the sample is taken by the ten largest. The specimen sequenced was CD8+ T cells sorted from a lymph node. The receptor source for this set is a C3H/HeJ mouse with alopecia areata. This strain is of MHC haplotype H2-k.

This clone has a handful of counts. Mouse names are used for the genes. The CDR3 extends 4 residues past the end of the read, so its final part is completed from the germline J gene. The rearrangement joins TRBV13-2 to TRBJ2-7; TRBD2 matches at 8 bases. The CDR3 has 13 residues. Germline CDR1 is NNHNN and CDR2 is SYGAGS (reference sequence). Losses at the gene ends were 5 bases for V and 3 bases for J; bases not matched to a gene: 4. CDR3 in amino acids: CASGPGTGYEQYF. CDR3 DNA, as far as it was read: TGTGCCAGCGGCCCCGGGACTGGCTAT.

By share of the sample, this clone is medium-sized (0.01 to 0.1%). Germline and genes here are mouse. From the germline J gene comes the end of the CDR3, since the read stops 4 residues before it. J is TRBJ1-1 and V is TRBV1; D is perhaps TRBD1 (6 bases). The length of the CDR3 is 16 residues. Germline lookup yields CDR1 NSQYPW and CDR2 LRSPGD (reference sequence). Trimming shortened V by 0 bases and J by 0 bases, and 11 bases separated the two germline ends. CDR3 amino acids: CTCSADRGLANTEVFF. The CDR3 bases that were read are TGCACCTGCAGTGCAGACAGGGGTCTTGCAAACACA.

This clone has more than one count but fewer than ten. Each gene name is a mouse one. The missing CDR3 end, 4 residues past where the read stops, is filled in from the germline J gene. The chain is built from TRBV13-2 and TRBJ2-4, with 9 nucleotides matching TRBD2. Germline assignment: CDR1 NNHNN and CDR2 SYGAGS (reference sequence). This CDR3 is built from 16 residues. The CDR3 DNA, read in part, is TGTGCCAGCGGTGTCGAAAACTGGGGGGCGAAAAAC. This sequence encodes CASGVENWGAKN. The full CDR3 sequence reads CASGVENWGAKNTLYF.

This clone has ten or more counts. Mouse names are used for the genes. The CDR3 end falls 4 residues outside the read, so it is completed with the germline J gene. V usage is TRBV13-3 and J usage is TRBJ1-1; D is possibly TRBD1 (5 bases). The V and J ends lost 0 bases and 0 bases respectively, with 6 bases between them. Germline loops: CDR1 NNHDY, CDR2 SYVADS. The CDR3 totals 14 residues. The CDR3 protein is CASSDEGANTEVFF. The CDR3 bases that were read are TGTGCCAGCAGTGATGAAGGGGCAAACACA.

This clone has ten or more counts. Mouse names are used for the genes. The read comes to an end 4 residues before the CDR3 does, leaving the germline J gene to fill in the end. This chain links TRBV1 with TRBJ2-1; 11 bases line up with TRBD2. Germline CDR1 is NSQYPW and CDR2 is LRSPGD (reference sequence). This CDR3 comprises 15 residues. After removal of 2 bases from V and 5 bases from J, the junction contained 2 bases not matched to a gene. The CDR3 sequence: CTCSAPGLGDAEQFF. The covered CDR3 bases are TGCACCTGCAGTGCACCGGGACTGGGGGATGCT.

This clone came up many times. Germline and genes here are mouse. The CDR3 end lies 4 residues beyond the end of the read and is filled in from the germline J gene. Additional DNA sequences in this sample encode the identical CDR3. This sequence joins TRBV29 and TRBJ1-2; maybe TRBD1 (5 bases). CDR3 size: 13 residues. V dropped 3 bases and J dropped 0 bases, with 5 bases sitting between them. Germline CDR1 and CDR2: MSHET and SYDVDS. CDR3 loop: CASSLTANSDYTF. The sequenced part of the CDR3 DNA is TGTGCTAGCAGTTTGACAGCAAACTCC. The variable domain in full, completed from reference TRBV29 and TRBJ1-2, reads DMKVTQMPRYLIKRMGENVLLECGQDMSHETMYWYRQDPGLGLQLIYISYDVDSNSEGDIPKGYRVSRKKREHFSLILDSAKTNQTSVYFCASSLTANSDYTFGSGTRLLVI.

This clone is medium-sized (0.01 to 0.1%) within its sample. These gene names are mouse names. The read terminates 4 residues before the CDR3 end, so the remaining end is supplied by the germline J gene. The gene calls are TRBV5 and TRBJ2-7; D remains ambiguous. Germline CDR1 is LGHNA and CDR2 is YNLKQL (reference sequence). The CDR3 consists of 13 residues. The CDR3 sequence: CASSQDSGYEQYF. The CDR3 bases that were read are TGTGCCAGCAGCCAAGACTCGGGTTAT.

This clone counts as medium-sized (0.01 to 0.1%). Mouse gene names apply. The read ends 4 residues early relative to the CDR3; the germline J gene fills the gap. This sequence joins TRBV1 and TRBJ1-2; the D is unclear. The V gene lost 0 bases and the J gene lost 2 bases, with 7 bases spanning the gap. The CDR3 spans 14 residues. Germline loops: CDR1 NSQYPW, CDR2 LRSPGD (reference sequence). The covered CDR3 bases are TGCACCTGCAGTGCAGATCTAGGGAACTCC. Translation: CTCSADLGNS. The whole CDR3 sequence reads CTCSADLGNSDYTF.

This clone showed up many times. Gene names are mouse gene names. The CDR3 end falls 3 residues outside the read, so it is completed with the germline J gene. The V gene is TRBV19, the J gene TRBJ1-6; 9 bases are shared with TRBD1. TRBJ1-6 qualifies as an ORF whose function is uncertain. Per germline, CDR1 FNHDT and CDR2 SITEND (reference sequence). This CDR3 comprises 16 residues. With V trimmed by 4 bases and J by 2 bases, 4 bases remained unmatched. The CDR3 sequence is CASSLGTGPYNSPLYF. The sequenced part of the CDR3 DNA is TGTGCCAGCAGTTTGGGGACAGGGCCCTATAATTCGCCC.